Here is one T cell receptor (beta chain) with its context. Its antigen is not known. Researchers amplified the TCR beta CDR3 regions from RNA transcripts. The HTBI primer set served for first-round RT-PCR of the TCR CDR3. Via MiXCR, TCRdb re-called the multiplex PCR reads, giving one row per CDR3 protein. The data hold approximately 620,000 distinct CDR3 sequences, with 11% to 15% observed a single time. This sample stems from a study of T cells in Graves' hyperthyroidism and ophthalmopathy. Each diagnosis was grounded in clinical symptoms, serum thyroxine and TRAb, thyroid ultrasound, and orbital computed tomography. Study results and limitations: The majority of expanded thyroid clonotypes above 0.001 also appeared in blood.

V lost 0 bases and J 0 bases, leaving 13 bases between the germline ends. Per germline, CDR1 SGHRS and CDR2 YFSETQ. This CDR3 contains 17 residues. Specimen: blood. The source of this sequence is a woman in her twenties or thirties with Graves' hyperthyroidism that later progressed to Graves' ophthalmopathy. The chain has TRBV5-1 and TRBJ1-3; D is uncertain. In DNA, the CDR3 is TGCGCCAGCAGCTTGGGTGCAGGAATAAACTCTGGAAACACCATATATTTT. Its translation is CASSLGAGINSGNTIYF.